This T cell receptor beta chain was recovered during a study of T cell responses to AZD1222 COVID-19 vaccine. The method was immunoSEQ multiplex PCR; TCRdb's version includes in-frame clones alone and lacks a portion of them. The data hold about 150,000 clones, with 90% observed a single time. The sample consisted of peripheral blood, taken on day 0 of AZD1222 vaccination. This TCR was sampled from an adult in good health.

As DNA, the CDR3 is TGTGCCAGCAGCTCGCCCCGGGGTGGCTATGGCTACACCTTC. Translation gives CASSSPRGGYGYTF. J is TRBJ1-2 and V is TRBV5-4, with unresolved D. The germline gives CDR1 SGHNT, CDR2 YYREEE (reference sequence). V was cut by 3 bases and J by 4 bases, with 13 bases left in between. CDR3 length: 14 amino acids.